This T cell receptor (beta chain) was identified during a study of cytomegalovirus exposure and HLA in healthy donors. Primers included in the PCR were 60 Vbeta and 13 Jbeta primers. Sequencing was performed with immunoSEQ multiplex PCR; in TCRdb, only in-frame clones are kept and a portion is missing. In all, the sample yields approximately 45,000 clones. Judged by frequency, this clone is medium-sized. V was shortened by 2 bases and J by 6 bases, with 6 bases between the two germline ends. CDR1 MNHEY and CDR2 SVGAGI come from the germline V gene. The CDR3 consists of 12 residues. The rearrangement uses TRBV6-5 and TRBJ2-3; the D is unclear. The receptor comes from a male donor in good health and CMV-seronegative. The source material was PBMCs. DNA for the CDR3: TGTGCCAGCAGTTACACAGATGATACGCAGTATTTT. This translates into CASSYTDDTQYF.